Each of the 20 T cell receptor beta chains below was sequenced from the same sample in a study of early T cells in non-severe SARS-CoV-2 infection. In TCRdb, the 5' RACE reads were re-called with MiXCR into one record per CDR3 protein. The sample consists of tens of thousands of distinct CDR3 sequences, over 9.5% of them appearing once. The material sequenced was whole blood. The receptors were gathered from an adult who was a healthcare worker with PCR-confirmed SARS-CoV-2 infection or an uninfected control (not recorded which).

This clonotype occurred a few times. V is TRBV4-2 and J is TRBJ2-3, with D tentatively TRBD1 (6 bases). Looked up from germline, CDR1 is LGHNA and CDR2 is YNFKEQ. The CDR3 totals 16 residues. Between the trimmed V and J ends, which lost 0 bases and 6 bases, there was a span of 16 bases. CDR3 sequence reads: CASSQDYEGESDTQYF. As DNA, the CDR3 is TGTGCCAGCAGCCAAGATTACGAGGGGGAGTCGGATACGCAGTATTTT.

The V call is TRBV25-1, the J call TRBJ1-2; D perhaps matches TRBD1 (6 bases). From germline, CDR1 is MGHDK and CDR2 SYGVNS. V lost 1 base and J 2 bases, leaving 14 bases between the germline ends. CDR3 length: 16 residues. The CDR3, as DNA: TGTGCCAGCAGTGAATTGCTGTCAGGGGAGAACTATGGCTACACCTTC. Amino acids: CASSELLSGENYGYTF.

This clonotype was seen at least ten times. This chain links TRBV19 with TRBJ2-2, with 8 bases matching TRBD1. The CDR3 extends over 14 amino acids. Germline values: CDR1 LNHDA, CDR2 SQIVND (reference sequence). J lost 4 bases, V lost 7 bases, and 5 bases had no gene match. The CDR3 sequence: CASNNRGVTGELFF. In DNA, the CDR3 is TGTGCCAGTAATAACAGGGGGGTCACCGGGGAGCTGTTTTTT. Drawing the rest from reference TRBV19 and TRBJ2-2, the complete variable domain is DGGITQSPKYLFRKEGQNVTLSCEQNLNHDAMYWYRQDPGQGLRLIYYSQIVNDFQKGDIAEGYSVSREKKESFPLTVTSAQKNPTAFYLCASNNRGVTGELFFGEGSRLTVL.

The DNA for the CDR3 is TGCGCCAGCAGCTTGGTACAGACCAACACCGGGGAGCTGTTTTTT. This translates into CASSLVQTNTGELFF. The gene calls are TRBV5-1 and TRBJ2-2; no clear D. Looked up from germline, CDR1 is SGHRS and CDR2 is YFSETQ. Trimming took 0 bases from V and 2 from J, leaving 8 bases between them. This CDR3 is 15 amino acids long.

DNA of the CDR3: TGCAGTGCTAGAGATATGGGGGAGGGCCTCGCAGATACGCAGTATTTT. This translates into CSARDMGEGLADTQYF. The rearrangement uses TRBV20-1 and TRBJ2-3; 7 positions match TRBD2. The CDR3 consists of 16 residues. Germline CDR1 DFQATT, CDR2 SNEGSKA (reference sequence). With V trimmed by 0 bases and J by 4 bases, 10 bases remained unmatched.

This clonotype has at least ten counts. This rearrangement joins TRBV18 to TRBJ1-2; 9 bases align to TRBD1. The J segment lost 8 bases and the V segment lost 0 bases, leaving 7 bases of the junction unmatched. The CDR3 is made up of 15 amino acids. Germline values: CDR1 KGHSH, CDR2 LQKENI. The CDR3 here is CASSPPSDRGNGYTF. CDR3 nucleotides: TGTGCCAGCTCACCACCGTCGGACAGGGGAAACGGCTACACCTTC. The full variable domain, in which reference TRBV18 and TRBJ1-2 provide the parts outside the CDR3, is NAGVMQNPRHLVRRRGQEARLRCSPMKGHSHVYWYRQLPEEGLKFMVYLQKENIIDESGMPKERFSAEFPKEGPSILRIQQVVRGDSAAYFCASSPPSDRGNGYTFGSGTRLTVV.

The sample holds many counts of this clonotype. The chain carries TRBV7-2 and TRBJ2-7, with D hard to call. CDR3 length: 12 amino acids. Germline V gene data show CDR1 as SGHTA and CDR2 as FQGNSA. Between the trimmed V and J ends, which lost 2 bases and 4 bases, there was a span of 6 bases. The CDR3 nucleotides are TGTGCCAGCAGCTTAATCGTATACGAGCAGTACTTC. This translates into CASSLIVYEQYF. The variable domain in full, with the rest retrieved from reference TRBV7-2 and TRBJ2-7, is GAGVSQSPSNKVTEKGKDVELRCDPISGHTALYWYRQSLGQGLEFLIYFQGNSAPDKSGLPSDRFSAERTGGSVSTLTIQRTQQEDSAVYLCASSLIVYEQYFGPGTRLTVT.

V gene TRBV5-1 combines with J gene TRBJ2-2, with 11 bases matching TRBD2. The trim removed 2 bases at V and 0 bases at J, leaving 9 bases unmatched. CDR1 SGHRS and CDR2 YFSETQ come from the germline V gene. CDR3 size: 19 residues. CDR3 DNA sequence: TGCGCCAGCAGCTTAGGACTAGCGGGCGGTCAAACGAACACCGGGGAGCTGTTTTTT. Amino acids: CASSLGLAGGQTNTGELFF.

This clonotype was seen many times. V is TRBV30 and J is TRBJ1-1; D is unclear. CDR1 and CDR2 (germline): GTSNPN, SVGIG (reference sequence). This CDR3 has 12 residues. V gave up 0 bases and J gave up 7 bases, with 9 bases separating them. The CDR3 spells CAWSVQHSEAFF. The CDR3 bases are TGTGCCTGGAGTGTACAACACAGTGAAGCTTTCTTT.

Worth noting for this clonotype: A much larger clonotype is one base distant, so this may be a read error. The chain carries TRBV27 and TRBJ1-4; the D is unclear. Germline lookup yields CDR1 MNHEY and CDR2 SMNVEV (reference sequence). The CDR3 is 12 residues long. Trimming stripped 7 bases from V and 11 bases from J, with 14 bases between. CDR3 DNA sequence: TGTGCCAGCAAGGTCAGGAGGAACAAACTGTTTTTT. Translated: CASKVRRNKLFF.

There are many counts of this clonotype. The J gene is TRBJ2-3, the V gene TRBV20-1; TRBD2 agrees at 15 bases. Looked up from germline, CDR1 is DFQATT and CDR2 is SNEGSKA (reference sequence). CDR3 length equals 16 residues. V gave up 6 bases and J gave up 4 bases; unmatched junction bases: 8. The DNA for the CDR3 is TGCAGTGCGTCGGGACTAGCGGGGGGCCCGTCAGATACGCAGTATTTT. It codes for CSASGLAGGPSDTQYF.

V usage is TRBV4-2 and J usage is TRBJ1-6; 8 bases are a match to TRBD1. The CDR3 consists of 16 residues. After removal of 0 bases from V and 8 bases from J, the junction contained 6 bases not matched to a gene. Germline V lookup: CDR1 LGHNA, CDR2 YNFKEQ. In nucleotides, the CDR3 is TGTGCCAGCAGCCAAGACGGACAGGGCACTTATTCACCCCTCCACTTT. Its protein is CASSQDGQGTYSPLHF.

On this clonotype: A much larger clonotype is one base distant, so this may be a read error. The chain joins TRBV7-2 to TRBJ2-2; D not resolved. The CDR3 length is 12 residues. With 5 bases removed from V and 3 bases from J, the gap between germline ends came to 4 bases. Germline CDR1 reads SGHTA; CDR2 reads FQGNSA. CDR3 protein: CASSTYTGELFF. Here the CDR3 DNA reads TGTGCCAGCAGCACGTACACCGGGGAGCTGTTTTTT.

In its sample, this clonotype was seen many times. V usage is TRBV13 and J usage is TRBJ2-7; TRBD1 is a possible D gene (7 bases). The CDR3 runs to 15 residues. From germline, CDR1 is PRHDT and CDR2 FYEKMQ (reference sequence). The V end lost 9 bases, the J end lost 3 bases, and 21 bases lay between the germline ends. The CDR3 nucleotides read TGTGCCAGTCTAAGACGGACAGGAGGGAACTACGAGCAGTACTTC. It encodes CASLRRTGGNYEQYF.

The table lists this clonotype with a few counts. This CDR3 reads CASSVGVNQPQHF. As DNA, the CDR3 is TGTGCCAGCAGCGTCGGGGTGAATCAGCCCCAGCATTTT. This chain joins TRBV9 and TRBJ1-5; D call uncertain. This CDR3 contains 13 residues. Germline V gene data show CDR1 as SGDLS and CDR2 as YYNGEE. The V gene lost 2 bases and the J gene lost 4 bases, with 7 bases spanning the gap.

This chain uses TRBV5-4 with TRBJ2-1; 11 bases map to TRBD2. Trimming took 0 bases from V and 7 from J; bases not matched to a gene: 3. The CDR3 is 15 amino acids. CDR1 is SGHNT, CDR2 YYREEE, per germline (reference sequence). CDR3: CASSLVAGGRNEQFF. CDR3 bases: TGTGCCAGCAGCTTGGTAGCGGGAGGGCGGAATGAGCAGTTCTTC.

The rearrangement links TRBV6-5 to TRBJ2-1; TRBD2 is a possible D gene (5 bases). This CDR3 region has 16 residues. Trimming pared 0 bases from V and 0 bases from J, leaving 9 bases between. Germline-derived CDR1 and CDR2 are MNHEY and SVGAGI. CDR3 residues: CASSYSTRGSYNEQFF. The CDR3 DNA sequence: TGTGCCAGCAGTTACTCGACTCGGGGCTCCTACAATGAGCAGTTCTTC.

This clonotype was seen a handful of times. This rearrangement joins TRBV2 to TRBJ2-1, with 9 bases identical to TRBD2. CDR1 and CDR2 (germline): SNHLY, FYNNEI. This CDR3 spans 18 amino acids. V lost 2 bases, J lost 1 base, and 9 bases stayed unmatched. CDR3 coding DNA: TGTGCCAGCAGTGAATTGATTAGCGGGAGTGGATCCTACAATGAGCAGTTCTTC. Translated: CASSELISGSGSYNEQFF.

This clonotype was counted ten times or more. CDR3 protein: CASSFGTGNPYEQYF. The CDR3 DNA sequence: TGTGCCAGCAGTTTTGGGACAGGGAACCCCTACGAGCAGTACTTC. The chain links TRBV28 to TRBJ2-7; 9 bases map to TRBD1. Germline assignment: CDR1 MDHEN and CDR2 SYDVKM. The V gene end was trimmed by 3 bases and the J gene end by 2 bases; junction bases not matched to a gene: 5. There are 15 residues in the CDR3.

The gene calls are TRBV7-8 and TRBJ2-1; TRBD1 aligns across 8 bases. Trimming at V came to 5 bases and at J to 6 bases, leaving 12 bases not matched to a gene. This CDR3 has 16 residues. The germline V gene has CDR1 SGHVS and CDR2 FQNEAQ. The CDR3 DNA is TGTGCCAGCAGCCCCCTGAGGACAGGGAGCGGCAATGAGCAGTTCTTC. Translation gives CASSPLRTGSGNEQFF.